A selection of T cell receptor beta chains follows, all from one sample in a study of cytomegalovirus exposure and HLA in healthy donors. Produced via immunoSEQ multiplex PCR; TCRdb's table is partial and in-frame only. The sample has under 400,000 clones, 88% seen once. Sample: PBMCs. These receptors originate from a man between 25 and 39 years old in good health and CMV-seronegative. CDR3s include the opening cysteine and the closing phenylalanine or tryptophan. D genes are given only for firm matches. Only some rows state a clone size, as once, few, many or a class for expanded clones.

j_call v_call d_call clone_size cdr3_nt cdr3_aa
TRBJ2-5 TRBV19 TRBD1 - TGTGCCAGTAGTACTCCTTCCGGGACAGGCGAGTACCAAGAGACCCAGTACTTC CASSTPSGTGEYQETQYF
TRBJ2-3 TRBV6-1 TRBD2 - TGTGCCAGCAGGGGTGGAGCGGGGGGCTCAGATACGCAGTATTTT CASRGGAGGSDTQYF
TRBJ2-7 TRBV5-1 TRBD1 - TGCGCCAGCAGACCACCGGGACAGGGCTACGAGCAGTACTTC CASRPPGQGYEQYF
TRBJ2-5 TRBV5-5 TRBD1 - TGTGCCAGCAGAGTTGGACAGGGGTTAGAGACCCAGTACTTC CASRVGQGLETQYF
TRBJ2-1 TRBV5-1 TRBD1 once TGCGCCAGCAGCTTGACAGGGGGCCCCTACTCATACAATGAGCAGTTCTTC CASSLTGGPYSYNEQFF
TRBJ1-3 TRBV4-2 TRBD1 - TGTGCCAGCAGCCAAGGGGATCTCAGGACAGGGGGAAGGACTGGAAACACCATATATTTT CASSQGDLRTGGRTGNTIYF
TRBJ2-7 TRBV13 - - TGTGCCAGCAGCTTCGCCCCGACTAGTAATTACGAGCAGTACTTC CASSFAPTSNYEQYF
TRBJ2-7 TRBV2 TRBD2 - TGTGCCACCCCGGGACTAGCTTGTCCCGAGCAGTACTTC CATPGLACPEQYF
TRBJ2-1 TRBV7-2 - - TGTGCCAGCAACACCCCCGCGGGGCAGTCCTACAATGAGCAGTTCTTC CASNTPAGQSYNEQFF
TRBJ1-4 TRBV2 - - TGTGCCAGCAATAAACACAATAATGAAAAACTGTTTTTT CASNKHNNEKLFF
TRBJ2-1 TRBV11-2 - - TGTGCCAGCAGCCCGTACAATGAGCAGTTCTTC CASSPYNEQFF
TRBJ2-7 TRBV7-6 - - TGTGCCAGCAGCCCCTCCTCCTACGAGCAGTACTTC CASSPSSYEQYF
TRBJ2-1 TRBV2 - - TGTGCCAGCAGGCCACTAGGTTCTCCCAATGAGCAGTTCTTC CASRPLGSPNEQFF
TRBJ2-7 TRBV4-1 TRBD1 - TGCGCCAGCAGCCCAAATATTGGACAGGGGACCGTCGAGCAGTACTTC CASSPNIGQGTVEQYF
TRBJ2-1 TRBV7-2 TRBD2 few TGTGCCAGCAGCTTAATGGGACTAGGAAACAATGAGCAGTTCTTC CASSLMGLGNNEQFF
TRBJ1-6 TRBV5-1 TRBD1 - TGCGCCAGCACCCTAGGACAGGGACAATCACCCCTCCACTTT CASTLGQGQSPLHF
TRBJ1-2 TRBV30 TRBD1 few TGTGCCACTAAAGGGGGACAGGGCTCTAACTATGGCTACACCTTC CATKGGQGSNYGYTF
TRBJ1-6 TRBV4-3 - once TGCGCCAGCAGCCAAGATCGCACAGCAAGTAATTCACCCCTCCACTTT CASSQDRTASNSPLHF
TRBJ1-6 TRBV15 TRBD1 - TGTGCCACCAGGAGCGGACAGGGCTATAATTCACCCCTCCACTTT CATRSGQGYNSPLHF
TRBJ1-2 TRBV7-2 - few TGTGCCAGCAGCTTAGACGCAGGCTTCTATGGCTACACCTTC CASSLDAGFYGYTF
TRBJ2-7 TRBV10-1 - - TGCGCCAGCAGTGAGCGGCCGGGAAAACCGTACGAGCAGTACTTC CASSERPGKPYEQYF
TRBJ2-3 TRBV21-1 - - TGTGCCAGCAGTCCCAATGCGGGGGAAACAGATACGCAGTATTTT CASSPNAGETDTQYF
TRBJ1-6 TRBV27 - - TGTGCCAGCAGTTTTTGGTCTACCGCCTTTAATTCACCCCTCCACTTT CASSFWSTAFNSPLHF
TRBJ2-7 TRBV11-2 - - TGTGCCAGCAGCTTAGTCAGGGGACAAACCTACGAGCAGTACTTC CASSLVRGQTYEQYF
TRBJ1-2 TRBV14 - few TGTGCCAGCAGCCAACAGGGAGGTTATGGCTACACCTTC CASSQQGGYGYTF
TRBJ2-7 TRBV15 - once TGTGCCACCAGCAAAGGGGAAAGCTACGAGCAGTACTTC CATSKGESYEQYF
TRBJ2-7 TRBV18 - - TGTGCCAGCTCACCACCCGACTGGCGCGAGCAGTACTTC CASSPPDWREQYF
TRBJ2-7 TRBV7-9 TRBD2 - TGTGCCAGCAGCTTAACTCAGCGGGGGGACTCCTACGAGCAGTACTTC CASSLTQRGDSYEQYF
TRBJ1-2 TRBV11-2 - once TGTGCCAGCAGCTTAGTACCCAAGCGCCTAAACTATGGCTACACCTTC CASSLVPKRLNYGYTF
TRBJ2-2 TRBV10-1 TRBD2 - TGCGCCAGCAGTGAAAGCGGGGGGGCGACCGGGGAGCTGTTTTTT CASSESGGATGELFF
TRBJ1-2 TRBV7-9 - once TGTGCCAGCAGCTTAGGATTTTTTAGTGGCTACACCTTC CASSLGFFSGYTF
TRBJ2-7 TRBV7-9 - - TGTGCCAGCAGCCCTACCGGCTACGAGCAGTACTTC CASSPTGYEQYF
TRBJ2-1 TRBV18 TRBD2 - TGTGCCAGCTCCCCGGAGCGGGGAAGCTCCTACAATGAGCAGTTCTTC CASSPERGSSYNEQFF
TRBJ1-1 TRBV19 - once TGTGCCAGTAGTATGAACAGGCCGAACACTGAAGCTTTCTTT CASSMNRPNTEAFF
TRBJ1-2 TRBV5-6 - few TGTGCCAGCAGCTTAGGGGAAAGGGATGGCTACACCTTC CASSLGERDGYTF
TRBJ2-5 TRBV5-1 TRBD1 once TGCGCCAGCAGCTTGGGTTGGACAGGGGGCATGGAGACCCAGTACTTC CASSLGWTGGMETQYF
TRBJ2-7 TRBV25-1 - - TGTGCCAGCATGGGATTTGGGGGGAGGTACGAGCAGTACTTC CASMGFGGRYEQYF
TRBJ2-5 TRBV5-1 TRBD2 - TGCGCCAGCAGCTTGGCTAGCGGGGGAGTTTCGCCGGAGACCCAGTACTTC CASSLASGGVSPETQYF
TRBJ1-2 TRBV2 - - TGTGCCAGCGGGCGTTTAGATGGCTACACCTTC CASGRLDGYTF
TRBJ1-5 TRBV2 - - TGTGCCAGCAGTGTTTCAGGTTATAGCAATCAGCCCCAGCATTTT CASSVSGYSNQPQHF